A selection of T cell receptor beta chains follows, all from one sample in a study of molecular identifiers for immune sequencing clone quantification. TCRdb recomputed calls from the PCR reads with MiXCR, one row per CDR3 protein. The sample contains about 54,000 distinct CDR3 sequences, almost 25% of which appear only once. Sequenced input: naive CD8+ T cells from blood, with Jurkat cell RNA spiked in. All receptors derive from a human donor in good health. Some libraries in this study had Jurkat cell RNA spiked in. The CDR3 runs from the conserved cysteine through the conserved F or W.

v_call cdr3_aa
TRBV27 CASSTSHRELFF
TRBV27 CASSSRDSNTGELFF
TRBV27 CASSLYPTENSNQPQHF
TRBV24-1 CATSDLHTGELFF
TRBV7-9 CASNSGGTGFSYEQYF
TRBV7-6 CASSLGTTRKFSGVYNEQFF
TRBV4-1 CASSRDEANYGYTF
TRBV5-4 CAATRDWGHEQYF
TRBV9 CASSVGSGVGETQYF
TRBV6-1 CASSDPGLSYIQYF
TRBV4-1 CASSQDDRGETQYF
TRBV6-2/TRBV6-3 CASTEGRTDTQYF
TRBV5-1 CASSFRGSSTDTQYF
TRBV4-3 CASSTKDPSRAKNIQYF